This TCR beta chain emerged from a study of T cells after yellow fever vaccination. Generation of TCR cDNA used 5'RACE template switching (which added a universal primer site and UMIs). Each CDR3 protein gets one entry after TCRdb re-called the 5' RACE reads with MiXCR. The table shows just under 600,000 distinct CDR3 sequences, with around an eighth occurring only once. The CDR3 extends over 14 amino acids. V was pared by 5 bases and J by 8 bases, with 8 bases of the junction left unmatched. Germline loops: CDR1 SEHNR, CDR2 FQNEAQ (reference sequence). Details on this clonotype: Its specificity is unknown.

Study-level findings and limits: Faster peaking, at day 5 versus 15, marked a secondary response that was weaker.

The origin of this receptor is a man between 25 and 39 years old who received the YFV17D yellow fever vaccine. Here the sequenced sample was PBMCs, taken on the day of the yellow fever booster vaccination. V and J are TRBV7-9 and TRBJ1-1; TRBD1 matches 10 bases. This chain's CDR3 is CASSTKDRGSEAFF. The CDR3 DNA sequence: TGTGCCAGCAGCACAAAGGACAGGGGGAGCGAAGCTTTCTTT.